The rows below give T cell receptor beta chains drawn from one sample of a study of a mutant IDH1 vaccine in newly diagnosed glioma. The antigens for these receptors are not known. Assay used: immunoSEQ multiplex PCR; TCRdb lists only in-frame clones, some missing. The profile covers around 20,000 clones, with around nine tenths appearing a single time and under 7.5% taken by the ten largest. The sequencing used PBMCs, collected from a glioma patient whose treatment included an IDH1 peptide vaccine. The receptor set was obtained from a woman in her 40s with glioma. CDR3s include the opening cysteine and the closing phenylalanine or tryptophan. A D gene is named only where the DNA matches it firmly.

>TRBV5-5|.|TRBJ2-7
TGTGCCAGCACGCTCCGGGAAACCGGGAGCTCCTACGAGCAGTACTTC
CASTLRETGSSYEQYF
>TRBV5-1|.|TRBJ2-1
TGCGCCAGCAGCTTGGACAAGTCTAGCCGATTACATGAGCAGTTCTTC
CASSLDKSSRLHEQFF
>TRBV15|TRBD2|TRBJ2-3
TGTGCCACCAGCAGCGATATGGCGCGGGAGTATACAGATACGCAGTATTTT
CATSSDMAREYTDTQYF
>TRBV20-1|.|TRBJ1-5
TGCAGTGCTGGAGCGAATCAGCCCCAGCATTTT
CSAGANQPQHF
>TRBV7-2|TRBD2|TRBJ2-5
TGTGCCAGCACTAGCGGGGGGGCCAGCCAAGAGACCCAGTACTTC
CASTSGGASQETQYF
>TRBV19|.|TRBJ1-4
TGTGCCAGTAGCCTATTCACGGACCAATATGAAAAACTGTTTTTT
CASSLFTDQYEKLFF
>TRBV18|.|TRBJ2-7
TGTGCCAGCTCACCTACCGCTTCTGAGCAGTACTTC
CASSPTASEQYF
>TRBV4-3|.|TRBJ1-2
TGCGCCAGCAGCCAAGATACCAGAAGGGAGCATGGCTACACCTTC
CASSQDTRREHGYTF
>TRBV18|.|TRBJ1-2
TGTGCCAGCTCACCGAATACAGAAAACTATGGCTACACCTTC
CASSPNTENYGYTF
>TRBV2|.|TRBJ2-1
TGTGCCAGCAGTTTCACCCACGTTAGGGGGTTGAATGAGCAGTTCTTC
CASSFTHVRGLNEQFF
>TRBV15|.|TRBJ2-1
TGTGCCACCAGCAGAGATATTGGGACTGCCTACAATGAGCAGTTCTTC
CATSRDIGTAYNEQFF
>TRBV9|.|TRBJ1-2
TGTGCCAGCAGCGTAGGGGGGAACTATGGCTACACCTTC
CASSVGGNYGYTF
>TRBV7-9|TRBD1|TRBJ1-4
TGTGCCAGCAGCCCCTCCCGGGACAGGGGGCATAATGAAAAACTGTTTTTT
CASSPSRDRGHNEKLFF